The clone carrying this T cell receptor beta chain was picked up a small number of times. Its antigen is as yet unknown. According to the study, TCR beta libraries were built with iRepertoire HTBI primers and CDR3-region Arm-PCR. Each CDR3 protein is one row after TCRdb ran MiXCR on the multiplex PCR reads. Counted here are around 450,000 distinct CDR3 sequences, about a fifth occurring once; the ten biggest clones make up about 7%. The sample's time point: persistent/refractory GD, antithyroid drugs over 5 years with positive TRAb. The TCR library used RNA extracted from PBMCs. The data belong to a study of regulatory T cells in long-lasting Graves disease. V was clipped by 0 bases and J by 5 bases; unmatched bases: 8. The length of the CDR3 is 16 residues. Germline V gene sequence: CDR1 LNHDA, CDR2 SQIVND (reference sequence). Study-wide results and caveats: Study of thyroid tissue was not done, with only peripheral blood studied. Relative to new patients (approximately 1,000), persistent patients exhibited greater sharing of public clonotypes (around 3,000). Persistent disease preferred TRBV28, TRBJ1-2 and TRBJ2-5.

The material sequenced was peripheral blood mononuclear cells (PBMCs), taken when the disease was refractory, from a patient treated with antithyroid drugs. The TCR comes from a female donor with Graves disease. The chain recombines TRBV19 with TRBJ2-5; 8 nucleotides line up with TRBD1. The CDR3 region is CASSIEGRGLGETQYF. The CDR3 DNA reads TGTGCCAGTAGTATAGAGGGCAGGGGGCTTGGGGAGACCCAGTACTTC.